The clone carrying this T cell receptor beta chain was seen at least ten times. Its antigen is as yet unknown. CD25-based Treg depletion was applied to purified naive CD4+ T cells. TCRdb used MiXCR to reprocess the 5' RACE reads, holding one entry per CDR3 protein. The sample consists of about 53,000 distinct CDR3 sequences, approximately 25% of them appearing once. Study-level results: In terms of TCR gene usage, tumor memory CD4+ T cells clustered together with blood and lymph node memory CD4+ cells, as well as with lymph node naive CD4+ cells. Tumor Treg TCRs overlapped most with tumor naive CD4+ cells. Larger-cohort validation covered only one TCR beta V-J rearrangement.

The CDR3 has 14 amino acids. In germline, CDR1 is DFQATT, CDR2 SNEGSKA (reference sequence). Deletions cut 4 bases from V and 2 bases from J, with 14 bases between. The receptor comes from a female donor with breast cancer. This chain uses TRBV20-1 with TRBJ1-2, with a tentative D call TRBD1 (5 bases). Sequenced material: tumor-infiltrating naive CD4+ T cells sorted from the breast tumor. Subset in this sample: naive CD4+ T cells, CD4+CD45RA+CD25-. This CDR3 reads CSATGTATNYGYTF. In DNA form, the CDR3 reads TGCAGTGCTACCGGGACGGCAACGAACTATGGCTACACCTTC.